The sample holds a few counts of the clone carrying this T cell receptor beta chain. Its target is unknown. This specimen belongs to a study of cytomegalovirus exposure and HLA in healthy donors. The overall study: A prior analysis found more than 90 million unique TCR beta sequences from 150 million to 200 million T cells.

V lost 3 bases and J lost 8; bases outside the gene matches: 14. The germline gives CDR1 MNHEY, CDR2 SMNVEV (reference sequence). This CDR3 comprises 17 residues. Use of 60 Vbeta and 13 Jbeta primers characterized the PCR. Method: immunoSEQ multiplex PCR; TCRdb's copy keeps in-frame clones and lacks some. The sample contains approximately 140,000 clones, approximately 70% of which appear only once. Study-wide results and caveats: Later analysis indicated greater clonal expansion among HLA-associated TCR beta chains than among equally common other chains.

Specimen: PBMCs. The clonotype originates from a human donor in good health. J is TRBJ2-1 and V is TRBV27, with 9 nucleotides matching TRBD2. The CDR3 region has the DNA TGTGCCAGCAGTTTTCCAACAGCGGGAGGCCCCGGGTATGAGCAGTTCTTC. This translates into CASSFPTAGGPGYEQFF.